These 27 T cell receptor beta chains share one sample of origin, sequenced in a study of response to subunit inactivated influenza vaccine. TCRdb analysed the RT-PCR reads with MiXCR anew, one entry per CDR3 protein. Of 150,000 to 200,000 distinct CDR3 sequences listed, about an eighth are singletons. The data were also submitted as part of a second study, on T cells expressing NK-cell markers. In that study: Production of TCR beta cDNA relied on 5'RACE template switching with UMIs.

The material sequenced was CD8+ T cells sorted from PBMCs, taken approximately 12 days after vaccination. These receptors were taken from a man over 45 who received an inactivated influenza vaccine.

With regard to this clonotype: This could be a read error, since a much larger clone is one nucleotide away. CDR3 protein: CAISELAGLQFF. The CDR3 coding sequence is TGTGCCATCAGTGAATTGGCGGGATTGCAGTTCTTC. This chain links TRBV10-3 with TRBJ2-1; perhaps TRBD2 as D (6 bases). The CDR3 consists of 12 residues. The V gene lost 3 bases and the J gene lost 12 bases, with 12 bases spanning the gap. Germline V lookup: CDR1 ENHRY, CDR2 SYGVKD.

The chain couples TRBV4-3 to TRBJ2-5; D gene uncertain. This CDR3 is 13 amino acids long. Trimming pared 1 base from V and 5 bases from J, leaving 8 bases between. The germline V gene has CDR1 LGHNA and CDR2 YSLEER. The CDR3 coding sequence is TGCGCCAGCAGCCAAGGGGCCGGGGAGACCCAGTACTTC. Protein sequence: CASSQGAGETQYF.

This clonotype was seen ten or more times. The genes are TRBV29-1 and TRBJ2-7, with D uncertain. In germline, CDR1 is SQVTM, CDR2 ANQGSEA. V was pared by 0 bases and J by 9 bases, with 15 bases between. The CDR3 is made up of 13 amino acids. DNA for the CDR3: TGCAGCGTTGAAGATAAGACCCTTACGAGGCAGTACTTC. It is translated as CSVEDKTLTRQYF.

This chain joins TRBV29-1 and TRBJ2-3; D may be TRBD1 (5 bases). Germline V gives CDR1 SQVTM, CDR2 ANQGSEA. This CDR3 region has 14 residues. V was pared by 1 base and J by 3 bases, with 11 bases between. The DNA for the CDR3 is TGCAGCGTTGAAGCAGGGTTCGGGACAGATACGCAGTATTTT. Translation gives CSVEAGFGTDTQYF.

This clonotype was seen a few times. This chain links TRBV9 with TRBJ1-6, with D hard to call. Germline assignment: CDR1 SGDLS and CDR2 YYNGEE. The CDR3 contains 15 residues. V lost 0 bases and J 8 bases, leaving 12 bases between the germline ends. CDR3 sequence (DNA): TGTGCCAGCAGCGTAGATGTAGGGCTCTATTCACCCCTCCACTTT. Translation gives CASSVDVGLYSPLHF.

The chain combines TRBV4-3 with TRBJ1-1, with D uncertain. The germline V gene encodes CDR1 LGHNA and CDR2 YSLEER. The CDR3 is 13 amino acids. The ends were cut back, 4 bases at V and 1 base at J, with 7 bases in the middle. CDR3 coding DNA: TGCGCCAGCAGCCGTTACCAGAACACTGAAGCTTTCTTT. It yields the protein CASSRYQNTEAFF.

This clonotype has a count of ten or more. The chain combines TRBV28 with TRBJ2-1; 10 nucleotides align to TRBD2. Germline V gives CDR1 MDHEN, CDR2 SYDVKM. The CDR3 consists of 16 residues. Trimming at V came to 5 bases and at J to 0 bases, leaving 4 bases not matched to a gene. The CDR3 is CASSPIAGGSYNEQFF. The CDR3, as DNA: TGTGCCAGCAGTCCGATAGCGGGAGGCTCCTACAATGAGCAGTTCTTC.

V and J are TRBV10-2 and TRBJ2-7; the match to TRBD1 covers 11 bases. The CDR3 extends over 14 amino acids. V trimming: 7 bases; J trimming: 3 bases; junction bases outside the gene matches: 5. Germline V gives CDR1 WSHSY, CDR2 SAAADI. The CDR3 region is CASNHGTGGYEQYF. As DNA, the CDR3 is TGCGCCAGCAACCATGGGACAGGGGGCTACGAGCAGTACTTC.

This clonotype was seen a handful of times. The chain links TRBV4-3 to TRBJ2-1; D gene ambiguous. The CDR3 is 15 residues long. Looked up from germline, CDR1 is LGHNA and CDR2 is YSLEER. Trimming took 1 base from V and 2 from J, leaving 9 bases between them. CDR3 nucleotides: TGCGCCAGCAGCCAAGGTTCTGCCACCTACAATGAGCAGTTCTTC. This encodes CASSQGSATYNEQFF.

This clonotype was detected only a few times. CDR3 protein: CSARGDQTDTQYF. CDR3 nucleotides: TGCAGTGCTAGAGGGGACCAGACAGATACGCAGTATTTT. This chain links TRBV20-1 with TRBJ2-3; D might be TRBD1 or TRBD2, each matching 5 bases. There are 13 residues in the CDR3. CDR1 is DFQATT, CDR2 SNEGSKA, per germline (reference sequence). Trimming took off 1 base at V and 3 bases at J, with 8 bases between the two ends.

This clonotype was found many times. The genes are TRBV6-5 and TRBJ2-7; D not certain. V lost 2 bases and J 2 bases, leaving 7 bases between the germline ends. The germline gives CDR1 MNHEY, CDR2 SVGAGI. This CDR3 region has 13 residues. CDR3 coding DNA: TGTGCCAGCAGTTACGCGGAGACCTACGAGCAGTACTTC. Translation: CASSYAETYEQYF.

In its sample, this clonotype was seen many times. The chain recombines TRBV29-1 with TRBJ2-3; 11 positions match TRBD2. Germline V gene data show CDR1 as SQVTM and CDR2 as ANQGSEA. This CDR3 has 15 amino acids. V lost 1 base and J lost 2; bases outside the gene matches: 2. The CDR3: CSVEGLAGLTDTQYF. The DNA of the CDR3 is TGCAGCGTTGAAGGACTAGCGGGACTCACAGATACGCAGTATTTT.

J is TRBJ1-2 and V is TRBV5-8, with a weak D call TRBD1 (5 bases). The CDR3 is 16 residues long. CDR1 SGHTS and CDR2 YDEGEE come from the germline V gene. The ends were cut back, 5 bases at V and 1 base at J, with 18 bases in the middle. The CDR3 loop reads CASSSTPGPNNYGYTF. CDR3 nucleotide sequence: TGTGCCAGCAGTTCCACCCCGGGACCGAATAACTATGGCTACACCTTC. The full variable domain, its missing parts supplied by reference TRBV5-8 and TRBJ1-2, is EAGVTQSPTHLIKTRGQQATLRCSPISGHTSVYWYQQALGLGLQFLLWYDEGEERNRGNFPPRFSGRQFPNYSSELNVNALELEDSALYLCASSSTPGPNNYGYTFGSGTRLTVV.

The CDR3 loop is CASRQIPGLGDNNEQFF. The CDR3 DNA follows: TGTGCCAGCAGACAGATTCCCGGACTAGGGGACAACAATGAGCAGTTCTTC. The chain joins TRBV3-1 to TRBJ2-1; possible D gene TRBD2, 7 bases. The CDR3 has 17 residues. V lost 6 bases, J lost 5 bases, and 23 bases lay in between. Germline V gene data show CDR1 as LGHDT and CDR2 as YNNKEL (reference sequence).

The J gene is TRBJ2-7, the V gene TRBV29-1, with D maybe TRBD1 (6 bases). The CDR3 is 15 amino acids. Trimming cost V 2 bases and J 1 base, with 15 bases left between them. The germline V gene has CDR1 SQVTM and CDR2 ANQGSEA. CDR3 loop: CSVERPDSQSYEQYF. Here the CDR3 DNA reads TGCAGCGTTGAACGTCCGGACAGCCAATCCTACGAGCAGTACTTC.

This clonotype was detected ten times or more. The CDR3 region has the DNA TGTGCCAGCAGTGCACAGGGTTACGAGCAGTACTTC. Translating it yields CASSAQGYEQYF. The chain employs TRBV6-5 and TRBJ2-7; a weak D match, TRBD1 (6 bases). The germline V gene has CDR1 MNHEY and CDR2 SVGAGI. The CDR3 contains 12 residues. Between the trimmed V and J ends, which lost 5 bases and 4 bases, there was a span of 9 bases.

This clonotype has more than one count but fewer than ten. The V gene is TRBV21-1, the J gene TRBJ2-7; the D call TRBD1 from the table was never checked on the DNA. TRBV21-1 is classified as a pseudogene. The CDR3 covers 13 residues. CDR3 nucleotides: TGTGCCAGCAGAGGCGGGTCCCCCCTCGAGCAGTACTTC. It translates to CASRGGSPLEQYF.

The V and J genes are TRBV7-2 and TRBJ2-1; 7 nucleotides agree with TRBD2. Germline CDR1 reads SGHTA; CDR2 reads FQGNSA. The V segment lost 3 bases and the J segment 5 bases; nucleotides outside the gene matches: 4. This CDR3 contains 14 residues. The CDR3 protein is CASSLAGAHNEQFF. The CDR3 coding sequence is TGTGCCAGCAGCTTGGCGGGAGCCCACAATGAGCAGTTCTTC. The variable domain in full, with the rest retrieved from reference TRBV7-2 and TRBJ2-1, is GAGVSQSPSNKVTEKGKDVELRCDPISGHTALYWYRQSLGQGLEFLIYFQGNSAPDKSGLPSDRFSAERTGGSVSTLTIQRTQQEDSAVYLCASSLAGAHNEQFFGPGTRLTVL.

This clonotype was seen more than once but under ten times. The chain carries TRBV20-1 and TRBJ2-3; no reliable D call. The CDR3 sequence is 10 residues long. Germline-derived CDR1 and CDR2 are DFQATT and SNEGSKA (reference sequence). The V and J ends lost 2 bases and 5 bases respectively, with 2 bases between them. The CDR3 DNA reads TGCAGTGCTAGAAGAGATACGCAGTATTTT. Its protein product is CSARRDTQYF.

The chain recombines TRBV13 with TRBJ1-1; unclear D gene. The germline CDR1 and CDR2 sequences are PRHDT and FYEKMQ (reference sequence). Trimming stripped 5 bases from V and 5 bases from J, with 15 bases between. The CDR3 totals 14 residues. This CDR3 is CASSNGPSGTEAFF. As DNA, the CDR3 is TGTGCCAGCAGCAACGGCCCCTCGGGGACTGAAGCTTTCTTT.

This clonotype showed up many times. The chain carries TRBV7-8 and TRBJ2-7; 8 bases fit TRBD1. Germline CDR1 reads SGHVS; CDR2 reads FQNEAQ. CDR3 size: 15 residues. The trim removed 3 bases at V and 0 bases at J, leaving 4 bases unmatched. The CDR3 sequence is CASSLYRGASYEQYF. The DNA of the CDR3 is TGTGCCAGCAGCTTGTACAGGGGGGCCTCCTACGAGCAGTACTTC. The full variable domain, in which reference TRBV7-8 and TRBJ2-7 provide the parts outside the CDR3, is GAGVSQSPRYKVAKRGQDVALRCDPISGHVSLFWYQQALGQGPEFLTYFQNEAQLDKSGLPSDRFFAERPEGSVSTLKIQRTQQEDSAVYLCASSLYRGASYEQYFGPGTRLTVT.

This chain uses TRBV19 with TRBJ1-2; D is unresolved. There are 12 residues in the CDR3. Germline V gene data show CDR1 as LNHDA and CDR2 as SQIVND (reference sequence). Trimming left V 6 bases short and J 8 bases short, with 13 bases between. CDR3 region: CASRVGGMGYTF. CDR3 sequence (DNA): TGTGCCAGTAGGGTCGGAGGGATGGGCTACACCTTC.

This clonotype was counted at least ten times. The gene calls are TRBV7-8 and TRBJ2-1; D is uncertain. The CDR3 spans 13 residues. CDR1 is SGHVS and CDR2 is FQNEAQ in the germline V gene. V was cut by 5 bases and J by 4 bases, with 9 bases left in between. The CDR3 sequence: CASSLRRYNEQFF. Written as DNA, the CDR3 is TGTGCCAGCAGCCTAAGGCGGTACAATGAGCAGTTCTTC.

This clonotype was seen only a few times. The V call is TRBV7-9, the J call TRBJ2-7, with D possibly matching TRBD1 (5 bases). Deletions cut 5 bases from V and 5 bases from J, with 19 bases between. This CDR3 is built from 15 residues. Germline CDR1 is SEHNR and CDR2 is FQNEAQ (reference sequence). The CDR3 DNA sequence: TGTGCCAGCAGCCCAACTTACAGCAGGGTTGACGAGCAGTACTTC. This translates into CASSPTYSRVDEQYF.

The J gene is TRBJ2-7, the V gene TRBV15; D remains ambiguous. Germline assignment: CDR1 LNHNV and CDR2 YYDKDF (reference sequence). Trimming took off 0 bases at V and 2 bases at J, with 8 bases between the two ends. The CDR3 has 14 residues. The CDR3, as DNA: TGTGCCACCAGCAGAGAGACGGGTACCTACGAGCAGTACTTC. Protein sequence: CATSRETGTYEQYF.

The gene calls are TRBV5-1 and TRBJ2-7, with TRBD1 identical over 8 bases. V shed 0 bases, J shed 5 bases, and the junction held 4 bases outside the gene matches. The germline CDR1 and CDR2 sequences are SGHRS and YFSETQ. This CDR3 spans 14 amino acids. The CDR3 is CASSLVGQGHEQYF. CDR3 in DNA: TGCGCCAGCAGCTTGGTAGGACAGGGCCACGAGCAGTACTTC.

The chain uses TRBV3-1 and TRBJ1-5; TRBD1 aligns across 8 bases. CDR3 length: 18 amino acids. Trimming removed 5 bases from V and 0 bases from J; junction bases left unmatched: 12. Looked up from germline, CDR1 is LGHDT and CDR2 is YNNKEL (reference sequence). In DNA form, the CDR3 reads TGTGCCAGCAGCGGACGGACAGGGAAAAAAGCTAGCAATCAGCCCCAGCATTTT. Amino acids: CASSGRTGKKASNQPQHF.